A selection of T cell receptor beta chains follows, all from one sample in a study of metastatic and nonmetastatic thyroid tumors. TCRdb ran MiXCR on the PCR reads. The sample has approximately 16,000 clones; roughly 27% are singletons. Sequenced material: adjacent normal tissue. The receptors stem from a female donor with papillary thyroid cancer or a benign thyroid nodule (not recorded which). Some clones in this sample may be carry-over from other donors' samples. Both conserved end residues are part of each CDR3. D genes are given only for firm matches. Clone size, where shown, is once, few, many, or a class for clones that have expanded.

TRBJ2-7,few,15,TRBD1,TRBV7-8,TGTGCCAGCAGCTTAGGAGGACAGGAATCCTACGAGCAGTACTTC,CASSLGGQESYEQYF
TRBJ2-3,-,12,-,TRBV5-4,TGTGCCAGCAGGATTAGCACAGATACGCAGTATTTT,CASRISTDTQYF
TRBJ2-7,-,16,TRBD1,TRBV20-1,TGCAGTGTTCTGAGGCCGGGACAGGGGGGGAGCTACGAGCAGTACTTC,CSVLRPGQGGSYEQYF
TRBJ2-5,-,18,TRBD2,TRBV11-2,TGTGCCAGCAGCGCCGGGACTAGCGGGAGAAGGGATGGAGAGACCCAGTACTTC,CASSAGTSGRRDGETQYF
TRBJ2-7,-,13,-,TRBV6-2/TRBV6-3,TGTGCCAGCAGGCCAAACAGGAGAGGCGAGCAGTACTTC,CASRPNRRGEQYF
TRBJ2-1,-,14,TRBD2,TRBV20-1,TGCAGTGCCTGGGGACTAGCGAGGGGCGATGAGCAGTTCTTC,CSAWGLARGDEQFF
TRBJ2-1,few,15,TRBD1,TRBV28,TGTGCCAGCAGTTTAGGGGGACAGGGTAGACTGACGCAGTTCTTC,CASSLGGQGRLTQFF
TRBJ2-7,-,18,TRBD2,TRBV11-2,TGTGCCAGCAGCCCCTCATGGCGGCTAGCGGGAGATACGGGAGAGCAGTACTTC,CASSPSWRLAGDTGEQYF
TRBJ1-1,-,13,-,TRBV12-3/TRBV12-4,TGTGCCAGCAGTTTTTGCCCGAACACTGAAGCTTTCTTT,CASSFCPNTEAFF
TRBJ2-1,once,15,TRBD2,TRBV5-5,TGTGCCAGCAGCTTCGGTCCAAAGCCTAGCGGGGAGCAGTTCTTC,CASSFGPKPSGEQFF
TRBJ2-7,few,13,-,TRBV2,TGTGCCAGCAGGGAACAGCGAGTGTACGAGCAGTACTTC,CASREQRVYEQYF
TRBJ1-2,few,14,-,TRBV12-3/TRBV12-4,TGTGCCAGCACCCCTAGGCCGGGGGCGGGTGGCTACACCTTC,CASTPRPGAGGYTF
TRBJ1-2,few,15,TRBD1,TRBV6-1,TGTGCCAGCACGGACAGGGGGCAATTGGACTATGGCTACACCTTC,CASTDRGQLDYGYTF
TRBJ2-7,-,15,-,TRBV12-3/TRBV12-4,TGTGCCAGCAGTCCTCGGACAAGGAGCTCCTACGAGCAGTACTTC,CASSPRTRSSYEQYF
TRBJ1-4,few,14,TRBD1,TRBV6-1,TGTGCCAGCAGTGCGACAGGGCCTAATGAAAAACTGTTTTTT,CASSATGPNEKLFF